The source of this T cell receptor beta chain is a study of somatic mutations in cytotoxic T cells in rheumatoid arthritis. About the study: A subset of V beta antibody-stained T-cell populations was isolated by flow sorting, reaching nearly 100% purity, and this subset included V beta1+ cells that went on to TCRB sequencing. Study findings and constraints: For CD8+ T-cell clonality, rheumatoid arthritis patients and age-matched healthy controls did not differ significantly.

This clone is labeled large. Antigen unknown. Sequencing was performed with immunoSEQ multiplex PCR; in TCRdb, only in-frame clones are kept and a portion is missing. This sample has fewer than 14,000 clones, with 70% to 75% found just once. Germline CDR1 reads ENHRY; CDR2 reads SYGVKD. The CDR3 length is 15 residues. V dropped 8 bases and J dropped 1 base, with 14 bases sitting between them. Positive selection using magnetic beads isolated the CD4+ and CD8+ cells (purity was checked by flow cytometry). This sequence joins TRBV10-3 and TRBJ2-2; maybe TRBD2 (6 bases). This receptor was obtained from an adult with rheumatoid arthritis. The sequenced material came from CD8+ T cells sorted from blood. CDR3 bases: TGTGCCATCCAAGGAACAGCGGGGAACACCGGGGAGCTGTTTTTT. As protein: CAIQGTAGNTGELFF.